The 25 T cell receptor beta chains listed next were all sequenced from one sample in a study of PD-L1 blockade in urothelial cancer. Time point here: pretreatment peripheral blood. Sequenced by immunoSEQ multiplex PCR; TCRdb stores in-frame clones only, minus some. Of 130,000 or so clones in the sample, 65% to 85% are singletons; the top ten hold 2.5% to 3.5%. The specimen was PBMCs, collected around atezolizumab (anti-PD-L1) treatment. The receptors originated from a man aged 45-60 years with urothelial cancer.

The chain links TRBV5-6 to TRBJ1-6; 10 positions agree with TRBD1. The germline gives CDR1 SGHDT, CDR2 YYEEEE. V gave up 0 bases and J gave up 6 bases; unmatched junction bases: 0. This CDR3 spans 15 amino acids. The CDR3 nucleotides read TGTGCCAGCAGCTTGGGGGACAGGGGTAATTCACCCCTCCACTTT. This encodes CASSLGDRGNSPLHF.

This clone occurred a few times. The chain has TRBV5-8 and TRBJ1-5; weak D call: TRBD1 (5 bases). Germline V gene lookup returns CDR1 SGHTS and CDR2 YDEGEE. The length of the CDR3 is 15 residues. Trimming removed 0 bases at V and 5 bases at J, with 12 bases between. In nucleotides, the CDR3 is TGTGCCAGCAGCTTGGCTCGGGCAGGGCATCAGCCCCAGCATTTT. This codes for CASSLARAGHQPQHF.

The CDR3 coding sequence is TGCGCCAGCAGCTGGGGGACTAGCGACGACACCGGGGAGCTGTTTTTT. The encoded protein is CASSWGTSDDTGELFF. The genes are TRBV5-1 and TRBJ2-2; the match to TRBD2 covers 10 bases. From germline, CDR1 is SGHRS and CDR2 YFSETQ. Trimming removed 3 bases from V and 3 bases from J; junction bases left unmatched: 5. This CDR3 is 16 amino acids long.

The sample holds a few counts of this clone. The chain has TRBV19 and TRBJ1-2; 9 nucleotides agree with TRBD1. The CDR3 has 14 amino acids. Germline trimming cut 6 bases from V and 4 bases from J; bases unmatched to any gene: 6. CDR1 and CDR2 (germline): LNHDA, SQIVND (reference sequence). CDR3 protein: CASRGGQGRYGYTF. In nucleotides, the CDR3 is TGTGCCAGTAGGGGAGGACAGGGGCGCTATGGCTACACCTTC.

This clone has just one count. The rearrangement uses TRBV7-8 and TRBJ2-7; 8 nucleotides match TRBD1. The V gene end was trimmed by 4 bases and the J gene end by 4 bases; junction bases not matched to a gene: 9. Per germline, CDR1 SGHVS and CDR2 FQNEAQ. The CDR3 runs 15 residues. DNA of the CDR3: TGTGCCAGCAGCTCGACCGCCGACAGGGGATACGAGCAGTACTTC. This gives the protein CASSSTADRGYEQYF.

This clone appeared once. The V and J genes are TRBV7-5 and TRBJ2-3; TRBD2 is the table's D call, not checked against the DNA. TRBV7-5 is described as a pseudogene. The CDR3 runs to 16 residues. The chain's CDR3 is CARSLRETSDADTQYF. Written as DNA, the CDR3 is TGTGCCAGAAGCCTTAGGGAGACTAGCGACGCAGATACGCAGTATTTT.

This clone was counted a single time. The genes are TRBV5-1 and TRBJ1-1; 8 bases line up with TRBD1. CDR1 SGHRS and CDR2 YFSETQ come from the germline V gene. Trimming took 0 bases from V and 0 from J; bases not matched to a gene: 10. The CDR3 is 18 amino acids. This chain's CDR3 is CASSLEGQGRGLNTEAFF. The CDR3 DNA reads as TGCGCCAGCAGCTTGGAAGGACAGGGTAGGGGGTTGAACACTGAAGCTTTCTTT.

This rearrangement joins TRBV19 to TRBJ2-7; 7 bases map to TRBD1. Trimming took 8 bases from V and 2 from J; bases not matched to a gene: 9. Germline V gene lookup returns CDR1 LNHDA and CDR2 SQIVND (reference sequence). The length of the CDR3 is 14 residues. The CDR3 here is CASRLGQGAYEQYF. The CDR3 coding sequence is TGTGCCAGTCGCTTGGGGCAGGGGGCCTACGAGCAGTACTTC. Using reference TRBV19 and TRBJ2-7 for the parts outside the CDR3, the full variable domain is DGGITQSPKYLFRKEGQNVTLSCEQNLNHDAMYWYRQDPGQGLRLIYYSQIVNDFQKGDIAEGYSVSREKKESFPLTVTSAQKNPTAFYLCASRLGQGAYEQYFGPGTRLTVT.

The V gene is TRBV28, the J gene TRBJ1-4; D not certain. Trimming pared 2 bases from V and 2 bases from J, leaving 9 bases between. In germline, CDR1 is MDHEN, CDR2 SYDVKM. The CDR3 has 15 residues. Here the CDR3 reads CASSLVGTTNEKLFF. In DNA, the CDR3 is TGTGCCAGCAGTTTAGTGGGCACTACTAATGAAAAACTGTTTTTT.

The CDR3, as DNA: TGTGCCAGCTCACCGGCCGGGTGGGACGAGCAGTACTTC. It encodes CASSPAGWDEQYF. The rearrangement joins TRBV18 to TRBJ2-7; D not certain. Germline V gene lookup returns CDR1 KGHSH and CDR2 LQKENI. The V gene lost 3 bases and the J gene lost 5 bases, with 11 bases spanning the gap. CDR3 length: 13 amino acids.

The rearrangement uses TRBV2 and TRBJ2-7; the match to TRBD1 covers 7 bases. Looked up from germline, CDR1 is SNHLY and CDR2 is FYNNEI. This CDR3 has 15 amino acids. V lost 6 bases to trimming and J lost 0 bases; unmatched junction nucleotides: 8. Here the CDR3 DNA reads TGTGCCAGCAGGGTGACAGGGAACCCCTCCTACGAGCAGTACTTC. This gives the protein CASRVTGNPSYEQYF.

The chain is built from TRBV18 and TRBJ1-1; D might be TRBD1 (6 bases). V gave up 6 bases and J gave up 1 base, with 18 bases separating them. The length of the CDR3 is 16 residues. The V gene's germline CDR1 is KGHSH and CDR2 LQKENI. The CDR3 loop reads CASSLTQQGENTEAFF. Written as DNA, the CDR3 is TGTGCCAGCTCCCTCACCCAACAGGGTGAGAACACTGAAGCTTTCTTT.

The chain recombines TRBV19 with TRBJ2-1, with 16 bases matching TRBD2. The V gene's germline CDR1 is LNHDA and CDR2 SQIVND (reference sequence). The CDR3 extends over 15 amino acids. V lost 1 base to trimming and J lost 15 bases; unmatched junction nucleotides: 6. This CDR3 is CASSIGGLAGGYRFF. The CDR3 region has the DNA TGTGCCAGTAGTATAGGGGGACTAGCGGGAGGGTATAGGTTCTTC. Using reference TRBV19 and TRBJ2-1 for the parts outside the CDR3, the full variable domain is DGGITQSPKYLFRKEGQNVTLSCEQNLNHDAMYWYRQDPGQGLRLIYYSQIVNDFQKGDIAEGYSVSREKKESFPLTVTSAQKNPTAFYLCASSIGGLAGGYRFFGPGTRLTVL.

Comment on this clone: Likely a read error: the CDR3 ends without its conserved phenylalanine or tryptophan. The limits of the CDR3 on the DNA are not certain, so only TCRdb's listed CDR3 is given. The gene calls are TRBV14 and TRBJ1-1. Germline V CDR1 and CDR2: SGHDN, FVKESK. The CDR3 adds up to 13 amino acids, both ends counted. The CDR3 spells CASSAVGSGTVRV.

This chain links TRBV7-6 with TRBJ1-3; D possibly corresponds to TRBD1 (6 bases). The CDR3 contains 15 residues. Trimming took 2 bases from V and 1 from J, leaving 9 bases between them. CDR1 is SGHVS, CDR2 FNYEAQ, per germline. The CDR3 coding sequence is TGTGCCAGCAGCTTATCCCAGGGGTCTGGAAACACCATATATTTT. Translated: CASSLSQGSGNTIYF.

This rearrangement joins TRBV19 to TRBJ2-3; 11 bases match TRBD2. The trim removed 6 bases at V and 6 bases at J, leaving 17 bases unmatched. Per germline, CDR1 LNHDA and CDR2 SQIVND (reference sequence). The CDR3 length is 18 residues. This CDR3 reads CASSIPRTSGLGGDTQYF. DNA of the CDR3: TGTGCCAGTAGCATCCCGCGGACTAGCGGGCTGGGGGGGGATACGCAGTATTTT.

The CDR3 region has the DNA TGTGCCAGCAGCTCACAGGGGTCCTACACTGAAGCTTTCTTT. Encoded protein: CASSSQGSYTEAFF. The genes are TRBV7-9 and TRBJ1-1; 7 nucleotides match TRBD1. V dropped 4 bases and J dropped 3; count of bases not matched to a gene: 5. CDR1 is SEHNR and CDR2 is FQNEAQ in the germline V gene (reference sequence). The CDR3 is 14 residues long.

The J gene is TRBJ2-7, the V gene TRBV11-2, with D possibly TRBD2 on 6 matching bases. V lost 5 bases and J 5 bases, leaving 10 bases between the germline ends. The CDR3 length is 12 residues. Germline loops: CDR1 SGHAT, CDR2 FQNNGV. Written as DNA, the CDR3 is TGTGCCAGCAGCCCTCTAGCGAACGAGCAGTACTTC. Its protein is CASSPLANEQYF.

The rearrangement uses TRBV28 and TRBJ2-2, with 7 positions matching TRBD2. The CDR3 covers 14 residues. J was trimmed by 4 bases and V by 3 bases; bases with no gene match: 2. Per the germline V gene, CDR1 is MDHEN and CDR2 is SYDVKM. This chain's CDR3 is CASSFSGGTGELFF. DNA for the CDR3: TGTGCCAGCAGTTTTTCGGGGGGCACCGGGGAGCTGTTTTTT.

The V call is TRBV9, the J call TRBJ2-2, with D perhaps TRBD2 (5 bases). CDR1 and CDR2 from the germline V gene are SGDLS and YYNGEE. Trimming took 5 bases from V and 5 from J, leaving 7 bases between them. CDR3 length equals 12 residues. CDR3 region: CASSRRTGELFF. In DNA form, the CDR3 reads TGTGCCAGCAGTAGGAGGACCGGGGAGCTGTTTTTT. Full variable domain (rest looked up from reference TRBV9 and TRBJ2-2): DSGVTQTPKHLITATGQRVTLRCSPRSGDLSVYWYQQSLDQGLQFLIQYYNGEERAKGNILERFSAQQFPDLHSELNLSSLELGDSALYFCASSRRTGELFFGEGSRLTVL.

The chain links TRBV13 to TRBJ1-6; D not certain. CDR3 size: 14 residues. V dropped 6 bases and J dropped 4 bases, with 10 bases sitting between them. Germline loops: CDR1 PRHDT, CDR2 FYEKMQ (reference sequence). CDR3 in DNA: TGTGCCAGCAGAACTGGGAGGTATAATTCACCCCTCCACTTT. Its protein product is CASRTGRYNSPLHF.

This clone has a single count. The J gene is TRBJ1-2, the V gene TRBV28; 8 positions match TRBD1. CDR1 and CDR2 from the germline V gene are MDHEN and SYDVKM. Trimming removed 6 bases from V and 7 bases from J; junction bases left unmatched: 7. This CDR3 spans 13 amino acids. The CDR3 DNA reads TGTGCCAGCAGAAGGACAGGGACTGGTGGCTACACCTTC. Its protein product is CASRRTGTGGYTF.

J is TRBJ2-1 and V is TRBV7-9; 8 bases line up with TRBD1. CDR1 SEHNR and CDR2 FQNEAQ come from the germline V gene (reference sequence). The CDR3 has 18 residues. Germline trimming cut 5 bases from V and 6 bases from J; bases unmatched to any gene: 18. Here the CDR3 DNA reads TGTGCCAGCAGCCCCCGGACAGGGCATACCCCCTTACCCAATGAGCAGTTCTTC. This translates into CASSPRTGHTPLPNEQFF.

The chain employs TRBV5-1 and TRBJ1-5; 12 nucleotides match TRBD1. The germline V gene encodes CDR1 SGHRS and CDR2 YFSETQ. The CDR3 is 15 residues long. With 4 bases clipped from V and 5 bases from J, the junction kept 4 bases outside the gene matches. Here the CDR3 reads CASSPGTGGDQPQHF. CDR3 coding DNA: TGCGCCAGCAGCCCCGGGACAGGGGGCGATCAGCCCCAGCATTTT. Full variable domain (remainder filled in from reference TRBV5-1 and TRBJ1-5): KAGVTQTPRYLIKTRGQQVTLSCSPISGHRSVSWYQQTPGQGLQFLFEYFSETQRNKGNFPGRFSGRQFSNSRSEMNVSTLELGDSALYLCASSPGTGGDQPQHFGDGTRLSIL.

This clone was seen a few times. V gene TRBV10-2 combines with J gene TRBJ1-1; D gene uncertain. The germline gives CDR1 WSHSY, CDR2 SAAADI. V was trimmed by 1 base and J by 2 bases, leaving 8 bases between them. The CDR3 is 14 residues long. CDR3 nucleotide sequence: TGCGCCAGCAGTGAGTTCGGGGTTAACACTGAAGCTTTCTTT. This codes for CASSEFGVNTEAFF.